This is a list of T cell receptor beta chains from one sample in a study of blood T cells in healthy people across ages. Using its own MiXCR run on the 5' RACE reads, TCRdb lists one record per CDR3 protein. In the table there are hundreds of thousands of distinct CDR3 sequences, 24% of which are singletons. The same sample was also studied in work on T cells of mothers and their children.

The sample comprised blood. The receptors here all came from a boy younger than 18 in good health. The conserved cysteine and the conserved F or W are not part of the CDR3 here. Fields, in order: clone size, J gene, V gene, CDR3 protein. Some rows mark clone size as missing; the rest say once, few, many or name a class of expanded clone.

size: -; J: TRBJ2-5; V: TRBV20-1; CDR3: SARGGTGQETQY
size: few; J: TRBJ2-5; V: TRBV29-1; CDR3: SVEGSRDREQY
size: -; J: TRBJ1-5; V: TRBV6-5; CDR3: ASSREGNQPQH
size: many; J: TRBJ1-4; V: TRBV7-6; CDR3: ASSPGTANEKLF
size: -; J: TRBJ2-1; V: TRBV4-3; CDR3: ASSQGTSGGRYNEQF
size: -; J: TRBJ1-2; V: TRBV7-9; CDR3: ASSLVGPVRSYGYT
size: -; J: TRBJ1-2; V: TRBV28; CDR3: ASLPAGGGYT
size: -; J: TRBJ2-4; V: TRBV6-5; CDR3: ASRPRQGMFANIQY
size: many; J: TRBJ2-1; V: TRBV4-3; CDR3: ASSQEAGKSSYNEQF
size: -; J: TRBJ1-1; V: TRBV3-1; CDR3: ASSQDRHPNTEAF
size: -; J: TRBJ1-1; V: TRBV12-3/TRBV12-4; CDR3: ASSSPIRGPTEAF
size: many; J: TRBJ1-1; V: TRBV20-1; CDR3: SARAGNTEAF
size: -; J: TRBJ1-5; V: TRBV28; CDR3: ASRDRQRPQN
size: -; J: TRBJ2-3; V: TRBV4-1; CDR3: ASSQDPAVKDTQY
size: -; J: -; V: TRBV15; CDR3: ATSRAGTSGAYEQY
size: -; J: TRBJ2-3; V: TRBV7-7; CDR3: ASSPTWVLTDTQY
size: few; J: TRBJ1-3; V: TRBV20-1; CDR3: SARDYFTIY
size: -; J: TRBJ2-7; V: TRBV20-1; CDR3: STGQGAYEQY
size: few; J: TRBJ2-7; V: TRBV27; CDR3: ASSLSGTGRSYEQY
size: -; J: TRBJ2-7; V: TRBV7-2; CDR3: ASSVIQGPYEQY
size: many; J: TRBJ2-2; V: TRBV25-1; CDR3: ASSERDTGELF
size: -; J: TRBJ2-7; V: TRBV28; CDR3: ASRPGGRYEQY
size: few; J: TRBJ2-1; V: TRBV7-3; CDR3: ASSATVAGYNEQF
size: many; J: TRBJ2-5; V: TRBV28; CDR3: ASSEESTWETQY
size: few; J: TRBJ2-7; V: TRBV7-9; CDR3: ASTSVAWEQY
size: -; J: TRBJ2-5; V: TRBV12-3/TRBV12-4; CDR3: ASSLSGAEETQY
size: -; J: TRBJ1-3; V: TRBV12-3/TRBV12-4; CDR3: ASSLRQGVGNTIY
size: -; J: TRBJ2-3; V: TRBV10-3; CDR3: AISEGGTGDTQY
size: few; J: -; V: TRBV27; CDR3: ASSDSTGDEQF
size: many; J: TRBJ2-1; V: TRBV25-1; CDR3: ASRAGYNEQF
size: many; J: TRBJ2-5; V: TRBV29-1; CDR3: SVEIGEGMQETQY
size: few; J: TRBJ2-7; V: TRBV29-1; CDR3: SVQKGGQGSYEQY
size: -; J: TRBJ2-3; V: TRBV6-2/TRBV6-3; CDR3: ASSPRGGGRADTQY
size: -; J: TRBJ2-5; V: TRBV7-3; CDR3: ASSLNGQQETQY
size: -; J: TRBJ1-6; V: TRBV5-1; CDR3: ASSLAGGDSPLH
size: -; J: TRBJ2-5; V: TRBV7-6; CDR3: ASSYQNQETQY